Given below is one T cell receptor beta chain in context. In the original workflow: Estimated nucleated cell counts came from reference gene primer amplification. TCRdb keeps only in-frame clones here, not all; method: immunoSEQ multiplex PCR. V, J and clone size were drawn from that table, and D and trimming were deduced from the DNA. Among fewer than 450,000 clones listed, around nine tenths were seen once. Trimming took off 5 bases at V and 4 bases at J, with 12 bases between the two ends. Germline V CDR1 and CDR2: MGHDK, SYGVNS. The CDR3 is 15 amino acids. The sample is drawn from a study of blood T cell repertoires in COVID-19. As for the study in general: PBMCs, B-cell-depleted T cells, or T cells provided the cDNA or gDNA that made up the material.

Two consecutive negative NP/OP PCR tests, clearance, or resolved symptoms defined Cohort 3 recovery. Sequences were obtained from PBMCs or T cells enriched from blood (not recorded which). This receptor was taken from a woman aged 18 to 35 who had recovered from COVID-19. J is TRBJ1-6 and V is TRBV25-1; the D gene is possibly TRBD1 (6 bases). The CDR3 is CASSIRGPYNSPLHF. CDR3 coding DNA: TGTGCCAGCAGTATCAGGGGACCTTATAATTCACCCCTCCACTTT.